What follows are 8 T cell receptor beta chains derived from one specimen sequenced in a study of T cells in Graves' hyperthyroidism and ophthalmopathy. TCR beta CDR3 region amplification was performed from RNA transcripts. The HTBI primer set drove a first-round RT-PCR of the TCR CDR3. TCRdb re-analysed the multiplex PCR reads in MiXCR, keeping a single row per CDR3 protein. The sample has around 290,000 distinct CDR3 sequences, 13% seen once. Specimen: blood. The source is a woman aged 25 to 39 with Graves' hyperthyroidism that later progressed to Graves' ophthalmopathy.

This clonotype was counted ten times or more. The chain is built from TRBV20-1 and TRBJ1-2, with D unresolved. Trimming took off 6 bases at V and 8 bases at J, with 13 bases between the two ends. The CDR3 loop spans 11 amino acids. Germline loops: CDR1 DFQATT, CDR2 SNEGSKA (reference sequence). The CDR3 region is CSAVSGPGYTF. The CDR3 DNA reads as TGCAGTGCCGTGTCAGGTCCAGGCTACACCTTC.

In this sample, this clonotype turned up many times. CDR3: CSASGGYKITYEQYF. CDR3 DNA sequence: TGCAGTGCTAGCGGAGGGTATAAGATTACCTACGAGCAGTACTTC. The V gene is TRBV20-1, the J gene TRBJ2-7; D may be TRBD2 (6 bases). The CDR3 loop spans 15 amino acids. V lost 3 bases, J lost 2 bases, and 17 bases lay in between. Germline V CDR1 and CDR2: DFQATT, SNEGSKA (reference sequence).

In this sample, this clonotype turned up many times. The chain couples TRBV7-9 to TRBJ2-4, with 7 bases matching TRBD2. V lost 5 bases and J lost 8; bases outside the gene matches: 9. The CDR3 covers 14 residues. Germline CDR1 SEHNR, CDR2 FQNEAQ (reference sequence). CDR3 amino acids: CASSPVPLADIQYF. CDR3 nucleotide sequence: TGTGCCAGCAGCCCAGTGCCTCTAGCGGACATTCAGTACTTC.

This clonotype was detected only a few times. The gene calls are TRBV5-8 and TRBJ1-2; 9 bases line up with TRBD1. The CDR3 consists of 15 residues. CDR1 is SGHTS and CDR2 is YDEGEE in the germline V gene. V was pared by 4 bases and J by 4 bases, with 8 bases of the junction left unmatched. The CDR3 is CASSPRQGVSYGYTF. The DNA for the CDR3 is TGTGCCAGCAGCCCTCGACAGGGGGTCTCCTATGGCTACACCTTC. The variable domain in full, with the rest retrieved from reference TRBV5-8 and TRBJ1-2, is EAGVTQSPTHLIKTRGQQATLRCSPISGHTSVYWYQQALGLGLQFLLWYDEGEERNRGNFPPRFSGRQFPNYSSELNVNALELEDSALYLCASSPRQGVSYGYTFGSGTRLTVV.

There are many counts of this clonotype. Here the CDR3 reads CATSPGWNSYEQYF. CDR3 in DNA: TGTGCCACCAGTCCCGGGTGGAATTCCTACGAGCAGTACTTC. This chain links TRBV24-1 with TRBJ2-7; D unclear. CDR1 KGHDR and CDR2 SFDVKD come from the germline V gene. The CDR3 contains 14 residues. V was cut by 6 bases and J by 1 base, with 12 bases left in between.

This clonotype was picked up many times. CDR3 protein: CASSPGTSGMGEQYF. DNA for the CDR3: TGTGCCAGCAGTCCCGGGACTAGCGGGATGGGCGAGCAGTACTTC. This chain joins TRBV13 and TRBJ2-7; 13 nucleotides agree with TRBD2. CDR3 length: 15 amino acids. Germline V gene data show CDR1 as PRHDT and CDR2 as FYEKMQ (reference sequence). The trim removed 6 bases at V and 6 bases at J, leaving 8 bases unmatched.

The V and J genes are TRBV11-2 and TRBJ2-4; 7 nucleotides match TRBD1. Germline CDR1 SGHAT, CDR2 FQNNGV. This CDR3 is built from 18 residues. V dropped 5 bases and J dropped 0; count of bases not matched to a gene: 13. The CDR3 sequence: CASSLSTGPSLAKNIQYF. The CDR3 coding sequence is TGTGCCAGCAGCCTATCGACAGGGCCCTCCCTAGCCAAAAACATTCAGTACTTC.

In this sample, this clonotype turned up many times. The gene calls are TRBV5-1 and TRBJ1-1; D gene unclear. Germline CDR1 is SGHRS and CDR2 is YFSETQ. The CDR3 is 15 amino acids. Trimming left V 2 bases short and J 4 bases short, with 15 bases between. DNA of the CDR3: TGCGCCAGCAGCTTCGACGGGGTATTGGGCACTGAAGCTTTCTTT. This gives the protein CASSFDGVLGTEAFF.